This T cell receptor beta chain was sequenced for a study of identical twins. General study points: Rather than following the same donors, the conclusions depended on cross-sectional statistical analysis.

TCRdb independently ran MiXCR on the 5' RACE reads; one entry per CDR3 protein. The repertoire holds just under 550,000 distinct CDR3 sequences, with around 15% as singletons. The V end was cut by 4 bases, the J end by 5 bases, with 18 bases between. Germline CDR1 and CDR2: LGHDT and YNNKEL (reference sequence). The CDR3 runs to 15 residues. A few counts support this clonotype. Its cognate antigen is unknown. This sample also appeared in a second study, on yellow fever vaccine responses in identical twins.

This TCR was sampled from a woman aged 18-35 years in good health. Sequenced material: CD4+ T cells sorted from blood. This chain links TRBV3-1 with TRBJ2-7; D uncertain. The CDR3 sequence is CASSPSVVLNNEQYF. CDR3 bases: TGTGCCAGCAGCCCCAGTGTAGTATTGAATAACGAGCAGTACTTC.